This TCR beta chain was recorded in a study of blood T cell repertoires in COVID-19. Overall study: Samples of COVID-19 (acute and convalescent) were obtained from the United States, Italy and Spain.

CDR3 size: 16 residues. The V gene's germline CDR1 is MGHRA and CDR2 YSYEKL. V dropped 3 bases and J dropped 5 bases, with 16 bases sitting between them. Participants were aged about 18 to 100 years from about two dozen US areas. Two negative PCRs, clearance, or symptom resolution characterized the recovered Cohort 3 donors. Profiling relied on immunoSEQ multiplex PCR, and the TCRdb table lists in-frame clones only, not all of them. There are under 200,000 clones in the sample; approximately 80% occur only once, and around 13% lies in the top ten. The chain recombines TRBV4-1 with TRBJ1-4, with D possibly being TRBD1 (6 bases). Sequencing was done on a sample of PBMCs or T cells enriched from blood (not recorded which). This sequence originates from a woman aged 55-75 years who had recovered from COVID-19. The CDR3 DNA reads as TGCGCCAGCAGCCAGGGCCCAGGGGCGCCAAATGAAAAACTGTTTTTT. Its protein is CASSQGPGAPNEKLFF.